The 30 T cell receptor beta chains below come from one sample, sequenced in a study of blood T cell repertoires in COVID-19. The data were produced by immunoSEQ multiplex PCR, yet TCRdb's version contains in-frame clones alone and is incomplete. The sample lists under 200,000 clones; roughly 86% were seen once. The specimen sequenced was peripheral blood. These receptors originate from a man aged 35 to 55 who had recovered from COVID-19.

CDR3 loop: CASSWTSGSTDTQYF. CDR3 nucleotides: TGCGCCAGCAGCTGGACTAGCGGGAGCACAGATACGCAGTATTTT. The chain combines TRBV5-1 with TRBJ2-3; TRBD2 agrees at 11 bases. The V segment lost 3 bases and the J segment 0 bases; nucleotides outside the gene matches: 0. This CDR3 has 15 residues. Germline values: CDR1 SGHRS, CDR2 YFSETQ.

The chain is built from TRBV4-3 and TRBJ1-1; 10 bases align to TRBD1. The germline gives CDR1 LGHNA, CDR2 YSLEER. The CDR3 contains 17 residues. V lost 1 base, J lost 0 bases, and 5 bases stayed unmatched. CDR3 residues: CASSQGTGGLMNTEAFF. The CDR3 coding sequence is TGCGCCAGCAGCCAAGGGACAGGGGGTCTCATGAACACTGAAGCTTTCTTT.

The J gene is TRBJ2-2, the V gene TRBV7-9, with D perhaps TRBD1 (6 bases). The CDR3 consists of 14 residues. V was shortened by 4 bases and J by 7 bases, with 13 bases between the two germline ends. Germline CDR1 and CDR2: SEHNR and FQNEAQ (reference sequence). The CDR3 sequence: CASSWNRVSGELFF. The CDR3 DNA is TGTGCCAGCAGCTGGAACAGGGTTAGCGGGGAGCTGTTTTTT.

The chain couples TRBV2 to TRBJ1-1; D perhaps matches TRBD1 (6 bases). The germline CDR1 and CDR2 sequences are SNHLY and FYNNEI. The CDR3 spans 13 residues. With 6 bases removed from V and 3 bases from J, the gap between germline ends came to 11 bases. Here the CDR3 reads CASRTEGDTEAFF. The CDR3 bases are TGTGCCAGCAGAACAGAGGGGGACACTGAAGCTTTCTTT. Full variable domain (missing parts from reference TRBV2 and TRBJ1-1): EPEVTQTPSHQVTQMGQEVILRCVPISNHLYFYWYRQILGQKVEFLVSFYNNEISEKSEIFDDQFSVERPDGSNFTLKIRSTKLEDSAMYFCASRTEGDTEAFFGQGTRLTVV.

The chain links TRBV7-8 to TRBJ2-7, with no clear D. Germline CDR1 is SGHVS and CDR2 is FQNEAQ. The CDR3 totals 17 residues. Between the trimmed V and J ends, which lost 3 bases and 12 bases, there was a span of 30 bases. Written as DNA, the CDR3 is TGTGCCAGCAGCTTTGGAGCCCCGACTTCGACGGCTAACTTACCGTACTTC. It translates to CASSFGAPTSTANLPYF.

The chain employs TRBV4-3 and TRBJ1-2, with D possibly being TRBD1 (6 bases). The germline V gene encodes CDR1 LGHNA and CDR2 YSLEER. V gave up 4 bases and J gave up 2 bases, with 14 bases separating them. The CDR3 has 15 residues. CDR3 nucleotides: TGCGCCAGCAGCCTTGGGAGGGGGTCGAACTATGGCTACACCTTC. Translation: CASSLGRGSNYGYTF.

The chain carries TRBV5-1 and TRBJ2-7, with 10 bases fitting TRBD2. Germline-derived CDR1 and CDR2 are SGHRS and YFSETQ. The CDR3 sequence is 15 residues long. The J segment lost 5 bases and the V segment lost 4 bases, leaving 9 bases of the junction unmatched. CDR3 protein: CASSLRTSGAHEQYF. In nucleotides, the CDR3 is TGCGCCAGCAGCCTCCGGACTAGCGGAGCCCACGAGCAGTACTTC.

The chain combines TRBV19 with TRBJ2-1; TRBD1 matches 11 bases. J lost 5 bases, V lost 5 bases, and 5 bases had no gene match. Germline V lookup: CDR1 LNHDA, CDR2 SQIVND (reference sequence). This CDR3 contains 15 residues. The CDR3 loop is CASSSGTGGNNEQFF. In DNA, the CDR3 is TGTGCCAGTAGTTCCGGGACAGGGGGGAACAATGAGCAGTTCTTC. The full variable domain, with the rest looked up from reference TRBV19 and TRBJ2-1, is DGGITQSPKYLFRKEGQNVTLSCEQNLNHDAMYWYRQDPGQGLRLIYYSQIVNDFQKGDIAEGYSVSREKKESFPLTVTSAQKNPTAFYLCASSSGTGGNNEQFFGPGTRLTVL.

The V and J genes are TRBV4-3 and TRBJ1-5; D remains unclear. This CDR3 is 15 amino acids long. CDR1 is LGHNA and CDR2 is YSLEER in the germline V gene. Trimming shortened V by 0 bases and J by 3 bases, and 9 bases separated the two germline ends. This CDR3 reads CASSQDWAPNQPQHF. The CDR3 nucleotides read TGCGCCAGCAGCCAAGATTGGGCCCCCAATCAGCCCCAGCATTTT.

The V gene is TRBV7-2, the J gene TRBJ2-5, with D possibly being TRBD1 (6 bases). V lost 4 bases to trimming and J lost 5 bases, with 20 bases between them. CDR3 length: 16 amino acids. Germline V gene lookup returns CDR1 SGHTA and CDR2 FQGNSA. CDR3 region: CASSYGTTRSWETQYF. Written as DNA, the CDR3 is TGTGCCAGCAGCTACGGGACAACGCGGAGTTGGGAGACCCAGTACTTC.

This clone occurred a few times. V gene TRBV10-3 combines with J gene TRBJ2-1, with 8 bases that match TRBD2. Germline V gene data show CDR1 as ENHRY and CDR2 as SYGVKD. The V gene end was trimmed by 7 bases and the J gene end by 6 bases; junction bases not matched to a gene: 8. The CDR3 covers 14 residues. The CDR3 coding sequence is TGTGCCATCACCGCGGACCGGGAGGGCAATGAGCAGTTCTTC. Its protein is CAITADREGNEQFF.

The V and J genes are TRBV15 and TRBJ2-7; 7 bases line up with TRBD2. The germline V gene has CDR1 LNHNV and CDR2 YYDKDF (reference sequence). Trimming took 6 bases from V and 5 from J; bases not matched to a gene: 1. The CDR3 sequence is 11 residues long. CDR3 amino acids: CATRLADEQYF. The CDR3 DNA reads TGTGCCACCAGGCTAGCGGACGAGCAGTACTTC.

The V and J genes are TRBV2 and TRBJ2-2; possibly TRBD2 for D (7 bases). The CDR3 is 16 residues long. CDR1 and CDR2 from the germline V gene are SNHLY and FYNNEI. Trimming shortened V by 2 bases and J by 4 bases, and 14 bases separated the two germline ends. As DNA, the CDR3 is TGTGCCAGCAGTGAAAGGGGGAGGGGATTCACCGGGGAGCTGTTTTTT. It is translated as CASSERGRGFTGELFF.

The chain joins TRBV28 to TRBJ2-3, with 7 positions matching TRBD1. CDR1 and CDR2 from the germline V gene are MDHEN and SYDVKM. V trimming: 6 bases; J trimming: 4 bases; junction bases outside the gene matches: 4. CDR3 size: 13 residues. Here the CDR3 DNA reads TGTGCCAGCAGGAAAAGGGGGCCAGATACGCAGTATTTT. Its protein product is CASRKRGPDTQYF. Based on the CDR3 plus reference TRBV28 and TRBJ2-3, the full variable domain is DVKVTQSSRYLVKRTGEKVFLECVQDMDHENMFWYRQDPGLGLRLIYFSYDVKMKEKGDIPEGYSVSREKKERFSLILESASTNQTSMYLCASRKRGPDTQYFGPGTRLTVL.

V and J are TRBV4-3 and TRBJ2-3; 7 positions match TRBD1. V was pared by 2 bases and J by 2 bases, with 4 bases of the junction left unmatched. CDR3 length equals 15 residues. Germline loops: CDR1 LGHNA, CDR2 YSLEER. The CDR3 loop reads CASSQWTGSTDTQYF. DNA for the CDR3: TGCGCCAGCAGCCAATGGACAGGATCCACAGATACGCAGTATTTT.

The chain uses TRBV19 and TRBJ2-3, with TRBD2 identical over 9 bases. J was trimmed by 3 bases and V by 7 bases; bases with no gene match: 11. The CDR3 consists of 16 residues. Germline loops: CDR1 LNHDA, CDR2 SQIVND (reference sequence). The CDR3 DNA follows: TGTGCCAGTACTTATAGGGCGGGAGGGCCGACAGATACGCAGTATTTT. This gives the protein CASTYRAGGPTDTQYF.

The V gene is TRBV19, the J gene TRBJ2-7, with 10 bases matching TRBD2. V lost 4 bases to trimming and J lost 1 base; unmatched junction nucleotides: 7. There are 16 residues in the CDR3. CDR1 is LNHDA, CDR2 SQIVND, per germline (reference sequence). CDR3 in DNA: TGTGCCAGTAGTAACACCGGGACTAGCGCTTCCTACGAGCAGTACTTC. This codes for CASSNTGTSASYEQYF.

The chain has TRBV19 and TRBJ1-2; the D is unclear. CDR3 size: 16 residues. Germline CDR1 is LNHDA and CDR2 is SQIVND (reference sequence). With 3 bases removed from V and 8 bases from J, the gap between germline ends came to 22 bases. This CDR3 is CASSMPNKQKGLGYTF. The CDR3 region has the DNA TGTGCCAGTAGTATGCCCAATAAACAGAAAGGTTTGGGCTACACCTTC.

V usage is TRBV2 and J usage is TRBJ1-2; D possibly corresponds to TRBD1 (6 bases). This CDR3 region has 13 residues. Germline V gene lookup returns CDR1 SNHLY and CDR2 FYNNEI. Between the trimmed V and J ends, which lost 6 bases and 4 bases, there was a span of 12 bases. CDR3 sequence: CASSRTVSYGYTF. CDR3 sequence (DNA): TGTGCCAGCAGCCGGACAGTGAGCTATGGCTACACCTTC.

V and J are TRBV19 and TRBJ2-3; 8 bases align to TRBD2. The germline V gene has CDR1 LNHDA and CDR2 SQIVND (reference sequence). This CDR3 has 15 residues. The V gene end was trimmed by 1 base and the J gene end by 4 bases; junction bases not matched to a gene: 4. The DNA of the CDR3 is TGTGCCAGTAGTATAGCGTCCGGGGGGGCAGATACGCAGTATTTT. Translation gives CASSIASGGADTQYF.

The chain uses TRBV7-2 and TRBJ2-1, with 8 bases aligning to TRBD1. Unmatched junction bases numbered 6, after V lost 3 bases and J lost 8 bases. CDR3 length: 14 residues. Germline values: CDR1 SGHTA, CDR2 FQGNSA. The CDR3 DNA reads TGTGCCAGCAGCTTCGGGGACAGGTGGGATGAGCAGTTCTTC. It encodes CASSFGDRWDEQFF.

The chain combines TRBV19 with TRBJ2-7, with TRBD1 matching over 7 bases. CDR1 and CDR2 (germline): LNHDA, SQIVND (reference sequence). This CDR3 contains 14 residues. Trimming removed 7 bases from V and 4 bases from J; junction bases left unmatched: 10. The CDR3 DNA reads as TGTGCCAGTATGACGCGCCCAGGGGGATACGAGCAGTACTTC. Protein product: CASMTRPGGYEQYF.

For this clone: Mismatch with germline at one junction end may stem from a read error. CDR3 sequence reads: CASETKAGFGEQFF. CDR3 bases: TGTGCCAGCGAAACCAAAGCAGGTTTCGGTGAGCAATTCTTC. This rearrangement joins TRBV3-1 (or the pseudogene TRBV3-2) to TRBJ2-1, with D unresolved. Germline CDR1 LGHDT, CDR2 YNNKEL (reference sequence). There are 14 residues in the CDR3.

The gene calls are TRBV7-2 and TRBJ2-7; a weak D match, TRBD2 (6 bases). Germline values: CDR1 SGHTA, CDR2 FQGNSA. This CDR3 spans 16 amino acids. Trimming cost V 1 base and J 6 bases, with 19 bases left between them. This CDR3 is CASSLVGGARGREQYF. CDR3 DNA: TGTGCCAGCAGCTTAGTGGGAGGCGCCCGGGGTCGCGAGCAGTACTTC. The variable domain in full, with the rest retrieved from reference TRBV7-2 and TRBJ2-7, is GAGVSQSPSNKVTEKGKDVELRCDPISGHTALYWYRQSLGQGLEFLIYFQGNSAPDKSGLPSDRFSAERTGGSVSTLTIQRTQQEDSAVYLCASSLVGGARGREQYFGPGTRLTVT.

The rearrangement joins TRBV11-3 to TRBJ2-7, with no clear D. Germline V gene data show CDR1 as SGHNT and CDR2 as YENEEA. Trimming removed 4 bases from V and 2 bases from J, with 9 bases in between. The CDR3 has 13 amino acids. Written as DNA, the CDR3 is TGTGCCAGCAGCTCACTCCGGGCCTACGAGCAGTACTTC. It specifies CASSSLRAYEQYF.

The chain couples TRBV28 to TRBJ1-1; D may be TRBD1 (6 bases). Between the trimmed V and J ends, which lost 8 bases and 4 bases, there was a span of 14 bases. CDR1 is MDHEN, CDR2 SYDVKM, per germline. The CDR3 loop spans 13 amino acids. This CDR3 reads CASGGAEGTEAFF. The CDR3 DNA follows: TGTGCCAGCGGGGGGGCGGAGGGCACTGAAGCTTTCTTT.

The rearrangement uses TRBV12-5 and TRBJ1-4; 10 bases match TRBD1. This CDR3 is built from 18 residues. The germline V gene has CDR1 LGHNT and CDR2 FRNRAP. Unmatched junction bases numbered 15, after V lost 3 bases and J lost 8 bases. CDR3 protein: CASGFIHPSWDRGEKLFF. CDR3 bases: TGTGCTAGTGGTTTTATACACCCGAGTTGGGACAGGGGAGAAAAACTGTTTTTT.

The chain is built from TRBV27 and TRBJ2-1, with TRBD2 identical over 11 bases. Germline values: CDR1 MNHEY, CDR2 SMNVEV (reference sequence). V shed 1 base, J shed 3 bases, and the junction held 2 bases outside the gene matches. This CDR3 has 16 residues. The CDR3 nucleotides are TGTGCCAGCAGTTTATACGGGACTAGCGGCTACAATGAGCAGTTCTTC. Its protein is CASSLYGTSGYNEQFF.

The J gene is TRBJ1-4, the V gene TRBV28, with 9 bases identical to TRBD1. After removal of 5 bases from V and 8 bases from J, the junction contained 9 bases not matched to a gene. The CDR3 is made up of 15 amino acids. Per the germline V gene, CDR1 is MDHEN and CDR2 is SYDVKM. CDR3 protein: CASSRLWDRAEKLFF. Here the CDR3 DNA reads TGTGCCAGCAGTCGATTATGGGACAGGGCCGAAAAACTGTTTTTT.

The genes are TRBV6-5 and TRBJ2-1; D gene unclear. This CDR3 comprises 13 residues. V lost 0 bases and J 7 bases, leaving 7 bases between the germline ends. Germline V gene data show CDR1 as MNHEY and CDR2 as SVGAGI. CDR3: CASSYSGRNEQFF. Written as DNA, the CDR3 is TGTGCCAGCAGTTACTCTGGGCGTAATGAGCAGTTCTTC.